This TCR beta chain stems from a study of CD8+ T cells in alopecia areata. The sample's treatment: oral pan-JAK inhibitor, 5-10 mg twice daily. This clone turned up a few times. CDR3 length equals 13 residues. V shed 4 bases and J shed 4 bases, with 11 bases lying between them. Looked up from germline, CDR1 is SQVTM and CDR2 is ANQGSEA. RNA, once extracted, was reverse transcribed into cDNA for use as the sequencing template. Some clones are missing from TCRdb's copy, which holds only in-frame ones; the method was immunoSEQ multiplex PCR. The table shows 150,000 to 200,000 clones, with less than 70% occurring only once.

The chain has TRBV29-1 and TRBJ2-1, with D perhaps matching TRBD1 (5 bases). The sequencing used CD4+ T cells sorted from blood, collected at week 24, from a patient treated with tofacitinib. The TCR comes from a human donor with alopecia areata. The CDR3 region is CSVGQSMYNEQFF. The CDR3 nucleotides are TGCAGCGTTGGACAGTCGATGTACAATGAGCAGTTCTTC.